This TCR beta chain is from a study of blood T cell repertoires in COVID-19. Here immunoSEQ multiplex PCR was the method, and the copy in TCRdb shows in-frame clones only, minus some. This table has roughly 280,000 clones, around 87% appearing once. The CDR3 is 16 residues long. CDR1 MNHEY and CDR2 SMNVEV come from the germline V gene (reference sequence). V dropped 5 bases and J dropped 4; count of bases not matched to a gene: 8. This receptor was identified in a woman aged 45-60 years who had recovered from COVID-19. V and J are TRBV27 and TRBJ2-3, with 11 bases fitting TRBD1. The sequenced material came from peripheral blood. The CDR3 DNA follows: TGTGCCAGCAGTAACCGGGACAGGGGGGTACCAGATACGCAGTATTTT. Amino acids: CASSNRDRGVPDTQYF.